This TCR beta chain comes out of a study of blood T cells in healthy people across ages. From germline, CDR1 is SGHTA and CDR2 FQGTGA. Trimming removed 4 bases from V and 4 bases from J, with 9 bases in between. The CDR3 covers 13 residues. Findings and caveats of the study: Older age coincided with a roughly linear decline in TCR beta diversity per million T cells.

Only a few counts were recorded for this clonotype. Its target is unknown. With a J-beta primer mix and a sample-barcoded 5' primer, a second PCR ran about 7 to 12 cycles. Each CDR3 protein gets one entry after TCRdb re-called the 5' RACE reads with MiXCR. Of 1,800,000 or so distinct CDR3 sequences in the sample, approximately 40% were seen once. The gene calls are TRBV7-3 and TRBJ2-3; D unclear. The TCR was taken from a human donor in good health. Sequences were obtained from blood. CDR3 sequence reads: CASSSHGADTQYF. The CDR3 nucleotides are TGTGCCAGCAGCTCACATGGGGCAGATACGCAGTATTTT.